The clone carrying this T cell receptor (beta chain) was recorded many times. Trimming stripped 8 bases from V and 4 bases from J, with 3 bases between. The length of the CDR3 is 10 residues. CDR1 is MNHNS and CDR2 is SASEGT in the germline V gene. The data derive from a study of regulatory T cells in long-lasting Graves disease. According to the study, TCR beta libraries were built with iRepertoire HTBI primers and CDR3-region Arm-PCR. TCRdb processed the multiplex PCR reads anew with MiXCR; each CDR3 protein has one entry. The sample lists 350,000 to 550,000 distinct CDR3 sequences; more than 13% were seen once. The sample's time point: newly diagnosed GD, antithyroid drugs for less than 3 months. The TCR library was made from RNA that had been extracted from PBMCs in TRIzol. It was an endocrinology department in Xi'an, China, that provided the patients. These records were also assigned to another study, of T cells in Graves' hyperthyroidism and ophthalmopathy. That study adds: Clinical symptoms, serum thyroxine and TRAb, thyroid ultrasound and orbital computed tomography were used for the diagnoses.

The clonotype originates from a woman aged 25 to 45 with Graves disease. The chain couples TRBV6-1 to TRBJ1-5; D not resolved. The sequences come from peripheral blood mononuclear cells (PBMCs), collected at new diagnosis, from a patient treated with antithyroid drugs. CDR3 in DNA: TGTGCCAGCGGTAATCAGCCCCAGCATTTT. Translation: CASGNQPQHF.